These T cell receptor beta chains were read from a single sample in a study of T cell changes during pregnancy in multiple sclerosis. TCRdb's copy holds only in-frame clones and misses some; the assay was immunoSEQ multiplex PCR. In the table there are approximately 85,000 clones, 85% to 95% of which are singletons. This material consisted of peripheral blood, taken in the third trimester of pregnancy. These TCRs come from a female donor with multiple sclerosis, enrolled in a pregnancy study. The CDR3 runs from the conserved cysteine through the conserved F or W. A D gene is named only where the DNA matches it firmly. Clone size is stated in some rows and not others, as once, few, many or a class when expanded.

clone_size j_call d_call v_call cdr3_aa cdr3_nt
NA TRBJ1-3 TRBD1 TRBV29-1 CSAGTGLENTIYF TGCAGCGCGGGGACAGGCTTAGAAAACACCATATATTTT
NA TRBJ1-6 NA TRBV2 CASSVLQGSSPLHF TGTGCCAGCAGTGTGTTACAGGGATCTTCACCCCTCCACTTT
NA TRBJ1-1 TRBD1 TRBV7-2 CASRQGLNTEAFF TGTGCCAGCAGACAGGGGTTGAACACTGAAGCTTTCTTT
NA TRBJ1-4 TRBD1 TRBV5-1 CASSSGQGVNEKLFF TGCGCCAGCAGCTCTGGACAGGGAGTTAATGAAAAACTGTTTTTT
NA TRBJ1-2 TRBD1 TRBV6-1 CASNRGVGVYGYTF TGTGCCAGCAACAGGGGCGTGGGCGTCTATGGCTACACCTTC
NA TRBJ2-7 TRBD1 TRBV4-1 CASSLRTGTGGEVVAHF TGCGCCAGCAGCCTTCGAACCGGGACAGGGGGCGAGGTGGTAGCGCACTTC
NA TRBJ2-1 TRBD1 TRBV2 CASTGVPNNEQFF TGTGCCTCCACAGGGGTCCCCAACAATGAGCAGTTCTTC
NA TRBJ2-3 TRBD1 TRBV29-1 CSSRYGTGRTDTQYF TGCAGCTCCCGATATGGGACAGGACGCACAGATACGCAGTATTTT
NA TRBJ1-1 NA TRBV7-6 CASTSSGGTEAFF TGTGCCAGCACCTCGAGCGGGGGAACTGAAGCTTTCTTT
NA TRBJ2-3 NA TRBV4-1 CASSQVLFTDTQYF TGCGCCAGCAGCCAAGTTTTATTCACAGATACGCAGTATTTT
NA TRBJ2-2 NA TRBV5-1 CASSLGGRGTGELFF TGCGCCAGCAGCTTGGGGGGGCGAGGCACCGGGGAGCTGTTTTTT
once TRBJ2-7 NA TRBV2 CASSENTGQSLSYEQYF TGTGCCAGCAGTGAAAACACTGGACAGTCCCTCTCCTACGAGCAGTACTTC
NA TRBJ2-3 NA TRBV5-4 CASSLGGGADTQYF TGTGCCAGCAGCTTGGGAGGGGGAGCAGATACGCAGTATTTT
NA TRBJ2-3 TRBD2 TRBV4-1 CASSQVRVSGAPTDTQYF TGCGCCAGCAGCCAAGTTAGGGTGAGCGGGGCCCCCACAGATACGCAGTATTTT
NA TRBJ1-2 NA TRBV25-1 CASSGQGWGYTF TGTGCCAGCAGTGGGCAGGGTTGGGGCTACACCTTC
NA TRBJ1-3 NA TRBV15 CATSRGRGGNTIYF TGTGCCACCAGCAGAGGTCGGGGGGGAAACACCATATATTTT
NA TRBJ1-1 NA TRBV2 CASSGTANTEAFF TGTGCCAGCAGTGGGACTGCTAACACTGAAGCTTTCTTT
NA TRBJ1-1 NA TRBV15 CATSRGEGESTEAFF TGTGCCACCAGCAGAGGAGAGGGAGAAAGTACTGAAGCTTTCTTT
NA TRBJ1-1 TRBD1 TRBV30 CAWTGQGRSSEAFF TGTGCCTGGACGGGACAGGGAAGGTCGTCTGAAGCTTTCTTT
NA TRBJ2-7 TRBD1 TRBV4-2 CASSQGDGTGSHEQYF TGTGCCAGCAGCCAAGGAGACGGGACAGGGTCACACGAGCAGTACTTC
NA TRBJ2-6 NA TRBV5-1 CASRARSGANVLTF TGCGCCAGCAGGGCCCGCTCTGGGGCCAACGTCCTGACTTTC
once TRBJ2-7 NA TRBV27 CASSLGHPYEQYF TGTGCCAGCAGTTTAGGCCACCCTTACGAGCAGTACTTC
NA TRBJ1-4 TRBD1 TRBV5-1 CASSLEQGNEKLFF TGCGCCAGCAGCTTGGAACAGGGGAATGAAAAACTGTTTTTT
NA TRBJ2-7 NA TRBV10-3 CAIRGSGDSYEQYF TGTGCCATCAGAGGCAGCGGAGACTCCTACGAGCAGTACTTC
NA TRBJ1-5 NA TRBV7-8 CASSAGPTQQGQPQHF TGTGCCAGCAGCGCGGGCCCGACCCAACAGGGTCAGCCCCAGCATTTT
NA TRBJ2-7 NA TRBV9 CASSSGETYEQYF TGTGCCAGCAGCTCGGGGGAAACCTACGAGCAGTACTTC
NA TRBJ2-7 NA TRBV27 CASSLAESSYEQYF TGTGCCAGCAGTTTGGCGGAAAGCTCCTACGAGCAGTACTTC
once TRBJ2-1 TRBD2 TRBV16 CASRPSSGSSYNEQFF TGTGCCAGCAGACCGTCTAGCGGAAGCTCCTACAATGAGCAGTTCTTC
NA TRBJ1-4 NA TRBV2 CASSESRYGATNEKLFF TGTGCCAGCAGTGAATCGCGGTACGGCGCAACTAATGAAAAACTGTTTTTT
NA TRBJ2-5 NA TRBV4-1 CASSQVLAVETQYF TGCGCCAGCAGCCAAGTATTGGCTGTAGAGACCCAGTACTTC
NA TRBJ1-2 TRBD1 TRBV27 CASSLQGGGDGYTF TGTGCCAGCAGTTTACAGGGGGGTGGAGATGGCTACACCTTC
NA TRBJ2-7 NA TRBV4-2 CASSQEGEAIYEQYF TGTGCCAGCAGCCAAGAGGGAGAAGCTATCTACGAGCAGTACTTC
NA TRBJ2-5 NA TRBV5-1 CASSLGAQYQETQYF TGCGCCAGCAGCTTGGGAGCACAGTACCAAGAGACCCAGTACTTC
NA TRBJ2-1 NA TRBV5-1 CASSLRDNAYNEQFF TGCGCCAGCAGCCTCCGGGACAACGCCTACAATGAGCAGTTCTTC
NA TRBJ2-7 NA TRBV5-6 CASSSPSGTHSYEQYF TGTGCCAGCAGCTCACCTTCCGGGACTCACTCCTACGAGCAGTACTTC
NA TRBJ1-6 NA TRBV27 CASSPTTHSPLHF TGTGCCAGCAGTCCCACGACACATTCACCCCTCCACTTT
NA TRBJ1-4 TRBD1 TRBV28 CASSHHPGQGHSNEKLFF TGTGCCAGCAGTCATCACCCGGGACAGGGCCATTCTAATGAAAAACTGTTTTTT
NA TRBJ2-3 TRBD1 TRBV6-4 CASSASGTGAGGQYF TGTGCCAGCAGTGCCTCCGGGACAGGCGCCGGGGGGCAGTATTTT
NA TRBJ2-4 TRBD1 TRBV7-3 CASSVTTGVIQYF TGTGCCAGCAGCGTAACGACAGGGGTCATTCAGTACTTC
NA TRBJ1-5 TRBD1 TRBV4-1 CASSQAERGQQPQHF TGCGCCAGCAGCCAAGCCGAAAGGGGGCAGCAGCCCCAGCATTTT
NA TRBJ2-3 TRBD1 TRBV14 CASSQTGGGTDTQYF TGTGCCAGCAGCCAGACAGGGGGCGGCACAGATACGCAGTATTTT
NA TRBJ1-6 NA TRBV2 CASSAGPRAPLHF TGTGCCAGCAGTGCAGGGCCAAGGGCACCCCTCCACTTT
NA TRBJ1-4 NA TRBV9 CASSRGVLLEKLFF TGTGCCAGCAGCCGGGGGGTTCTATTGGAAAAACTGTTTTTT
NA TRBJ2-7 TRBD1 TRBV11-3 CASSYGTGAYEQYF TGTGCCAGCAGCTACGGGACAGGGGCGTACGAGCAGTACTTC
NA TRBJ2-7 NA TRBV12-5 CASGLVMAGSYEQYF TGTGCTAGTGGTTTGGTAATGGCAGGCTCCTACGAGCAGTACTTC
NA TRBJ2-7 TRBD1 TRBV5-6 CASSRGQNYEQYF TGTGCCAGCAGCCGGGGACAGAACTACGAGCAGTACTTC
NA TRBJ2-1 TRBD2 TRBV5-1 CASSRDYSEQFF TGCGCCAGCAGCCGGGACTACTCTGAGCAGTTCTTC
NA TRBJ1-4 TRBD1 TRBV6-5 CASSSLTGGGEKLFF TGTGCCAGCAGTTCCCTCACAGGGGGGGGCGAAAAACTGTTTTTT
once TRBJ2-1 TRBD2 TRBV27 CASRVAGGPGEQFF TGTGCCAGCAGGGTAGCGGGGGGGCCGGGTGAGCAGTTCTTC
NA TRBJ2-3 NA TRBV2 CASRADSPDTQYF TGTGCCAGCAGGGCAGACAGTCCAGATACGCAGTATTTT
many TRBJ2-7 TRBD1 TRBV27 CASSPRQGLEEQYF TGTGCCAGCAGTCCGAGACAGGGATTGGAAGAGCAGTACTTC
NA TRBJ1-2 NA TRBV2 CASSLENLYGYTF TGTGCCAGCAGTCTAGAGAACCTCTATGGCTACACCTTC
NA TRBJ2-5 TRBD2 TRBV5-1 CASSPGLAGGQETQYF TGCGCCAGCAGCCCAGGACTAGCGGGGGGCCAAGAGACCCAGTACTTC
NA TRBJ1-6 NA TRBV21-1 CASSRNRDRVVSPLHF TGTGCCAGCAGTAGAAACCGGGACAGGGTCGTTTCACCCCTCCACTTT
NA TRBJ2-3 TRBD2 TRBV9 CASSDHLAGGLTDTQYF TGTGCCAGCAGCGATCATCTAGCGGGGGGGCTTACAGATACGCAGTATTTT
NA TRBJ2-2 NA TRBV28 CASSLQGDTGELFF TGTGCCAGCAGTTTACAGGGCGACACCGGGGAGCTGTTTTTT
NA TRBJ2-2 NA TRBV5-1 CASSLAGTGELFF TGCGCCAGCAGCTTGGCCGGGACCGGGGAGCTGTTTTTT